This TCR beta chain was obtained from a study of shared clonotypes between healthy human individuals. Across the whole study: Ranging from 18 to 49 in age, donors were two women and three men.

Naive-designated CD8 cells lacked CD45RO, were positively enriched for CCR7, and omitted terminally differentiated effector memory CD45RA+ cells. As concerns this clone: The antigen remains undetermined.

Researchers divided each subset's genomic DNA evenly across several immunoSEQ plates. Sequencing used immunoSEQ multiplex PCR; TCRdb keeps in-frame clones, though not all of them. Of some 2 million clones listed, less than 95% were seen once; the top ten hold more than 0.95%. Germline CDR1 reads GTSNPN; CDR2 reads SVGIG (reference sequence). This CDR3 comprises 14 residues. The V and J ends lost 7 bases and 2 bases respectively, with 14 bases between them. The study's findings and limits: Generally, naive subsets came out with larger estimated richness than memory subsets. The four-donor shared clonotypes exceeded non-shared clonotypes in generation probability, with non-shared ones scoring lower.

This sequence was found in a man between 18 and 29 years old in good health. Sequencing was done on a sample of naive CD8+ T cells sorted from blood. The V call is TRBV30, the J call TRBJ2-2, with D possibly matching TRBD1 (5 bases). CDR3 nucleotide sequence: TGTGCCTTCCAAGGGGTAGAAAACACCGGGGAGCTGTTTTTT. This codes for CAFQGVENTGELFF.